This section outlines one T cell receptor beta chain sequence together with its context. This CDR3 region has 14 residues. V shed 10 bases and J 4 bases; nucleotides not matched to a gene: 13. CDR1 ENHRY and CDR2 SYGVKD come from the germline V gene. 60 Vbeta and 13 Jbeta primers were used in PCR. The data were produced by immunoSEQ multiplex PCR, yet TCRdb's version contains in-frame clones alone and is incomplete. The sample includes about 120,000 clones, 65% seen only once; the top ten take 9.5%. The sample is drawn from a study of cytomegalovirus exposure and HLA in healthy donors. This TCR was recovered from a woman between 40 and 55 years old in good health and CMV-seropositive. What was sequenced was PBMCs. V gene TRBV10-3 combines with J gene TRBJ2-7, with 7 bases identical to TRBD1. The CDR3 sequence is CATSIRDSIYEQYF. In DNA form, the CDR3 reads TGTGCCACGTCCATTCGGGACAGCATATACGAGCAGTACTTC.